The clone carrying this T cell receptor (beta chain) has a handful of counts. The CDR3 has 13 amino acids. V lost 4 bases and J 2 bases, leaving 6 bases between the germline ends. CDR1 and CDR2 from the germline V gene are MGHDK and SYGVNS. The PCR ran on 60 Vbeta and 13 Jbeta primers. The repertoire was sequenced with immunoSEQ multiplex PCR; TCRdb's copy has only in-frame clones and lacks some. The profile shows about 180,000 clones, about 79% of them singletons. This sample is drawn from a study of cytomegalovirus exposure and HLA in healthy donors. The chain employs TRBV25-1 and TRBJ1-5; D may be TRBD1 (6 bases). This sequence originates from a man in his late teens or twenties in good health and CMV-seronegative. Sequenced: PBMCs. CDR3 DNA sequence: TGTGCCAGCAGTGGGACAGGCAATCAGCCCCAGCATTTT. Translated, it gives CASSGTGNQPQHF.